This T cell receptor (beta chain) was captured by sequencing in a study of early T cells in non-severe SARS-CoV-2 infection. Study details: RNA in bulk from unsorted whole blood was sequenced, and chains were unpaired. Broader study findings: Clonotype matching in VDJdb favored anti-spike CD8 responses and did not capture private and CD4 specificities.

Individual cDNA molecules received unique molecular identifiers. MiXCR, applied by TCRdb to the 5' RACE reads, yields one record per CDR3 protein. The data hold approximately 99,000 distinct CDR3 sequences, with roughly 12% observed a single time. In its sample, this clonotype was seen a few times. The antigen remains undetermined. The germline CDR1 and CDR2 sequences are SGHRS and YFSETQ. V was trimmed by 0 bases and J by 7 bases, leaving 16 bases between them. This CDR3 has 16 residues. The rearrangement joins TRBV5-1 to TRBJ1-4; perhaps TRBD1 as D (6 bases). Material: whole blood. The TCR comes from an adult who was a healthcare worker with PCR-confirmed SARS-CoV-2 infection or an uninfected control (not recorded which). The CDR3 is CASSLGAQGEAEKLFF. CDR3 in DNA: TGCGCCAGCAGCTTGGGAGCACAGGGTGAAGCTGAAAAACTGTTTTTT.